The clone carrying this T cell receptor beta chain was seen at least ten times. An end of the junction differs from the germline gene, which may be a read error. This sample was included in a study of identical twins. TCRdb re-called the 5' RACE reads with MiXCR, one entry per CDR3 protein. The sample lists about 530,000 distinct CDR3 sequences; 20% to 25% were seen once. The CDR3 has 15 residues. These records were also assigned to another study, of yellow fever vaccine responses in identical twins.

The clonotype comes from a woman in her late teens or twenties in good health. This chain uses TRBV12-3 or TRBV12-4 with TRBJ2-1; TRBD2 matches 11 bases. Sequencing used CD4+ T cells sorted from blood. CDR3 region: CASSFLAGGFNEQFF. The CDR3 DNA reads as TGCGCCAGCAGCTTTCTAGCGGGAGGATTCAATGAGCAGTTCTTC.